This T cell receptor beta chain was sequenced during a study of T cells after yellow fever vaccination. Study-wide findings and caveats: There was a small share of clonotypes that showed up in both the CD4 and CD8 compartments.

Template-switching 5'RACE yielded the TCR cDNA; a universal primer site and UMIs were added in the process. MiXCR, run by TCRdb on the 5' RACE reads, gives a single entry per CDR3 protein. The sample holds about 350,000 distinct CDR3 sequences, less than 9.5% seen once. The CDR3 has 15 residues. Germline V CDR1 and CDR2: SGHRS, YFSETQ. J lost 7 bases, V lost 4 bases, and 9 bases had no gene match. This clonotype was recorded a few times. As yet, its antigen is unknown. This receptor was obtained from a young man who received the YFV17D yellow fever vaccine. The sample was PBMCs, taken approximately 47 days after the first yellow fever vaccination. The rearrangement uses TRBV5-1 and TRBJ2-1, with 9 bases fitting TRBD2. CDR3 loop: CASSPGAGGPNEQFF. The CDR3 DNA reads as TGCGCCAGCAGCCCGGGCGCGGGGGGGCCGAATGAGCAGTTCTTC.